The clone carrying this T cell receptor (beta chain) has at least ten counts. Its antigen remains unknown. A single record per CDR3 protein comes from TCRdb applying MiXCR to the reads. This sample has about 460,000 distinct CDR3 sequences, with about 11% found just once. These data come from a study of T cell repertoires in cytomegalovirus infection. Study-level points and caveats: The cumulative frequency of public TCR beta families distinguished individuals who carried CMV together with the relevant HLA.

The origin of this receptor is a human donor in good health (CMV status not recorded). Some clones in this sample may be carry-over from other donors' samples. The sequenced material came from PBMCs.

CDR3 amino acids: CASLGRDISSSSYEQYF. The CDR3 DNA reads TGTGCCAGCTTAGGTCGGGACATCTCATCCAGCTCCTACGAGCAGTACTTC. The chain links TRBV6-1 to TRBJ2-7; a possible D gene is TRBD1 (6 bases). Germline-derived CDR1 and CDR2 are MNHNS and SASEGT. The ends were cut back, 8 bases at V and 0 bases at J, with 23 bases in the middle. This CDR3 comprises 17 residues.